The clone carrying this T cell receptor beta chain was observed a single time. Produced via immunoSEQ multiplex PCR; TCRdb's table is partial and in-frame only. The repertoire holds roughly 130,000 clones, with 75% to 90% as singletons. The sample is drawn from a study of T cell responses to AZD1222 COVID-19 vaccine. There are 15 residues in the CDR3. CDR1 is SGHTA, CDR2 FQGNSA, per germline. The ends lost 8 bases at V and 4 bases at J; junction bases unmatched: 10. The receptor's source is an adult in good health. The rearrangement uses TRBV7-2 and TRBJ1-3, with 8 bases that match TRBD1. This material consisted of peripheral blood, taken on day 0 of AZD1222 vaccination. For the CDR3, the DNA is TGTGCCAGCGCTGACCCAGGACAGGGAGGAAACACCATATATTTT. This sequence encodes CASADPGQGGNTIYF.